The 27 T cell receptor beta chains below all came from one sample that was sequenced in a study of cytomegalovirus exposure and HLA in healthy donors. Use of 60 Vbeta and 13 Jbeta primers characterized the PCR. Profiled with immunoSEQ multiplex PCR; TCRdb holds only in-frame clones, not every one. This sample carries more than 200,000 clones, 75% to 85% of them seen once, and the ten largest clones take 1.4%. Sequencing was carried out using PBMCs. These receptors were collected from a girl aged 5-17 years in good health and CMV-seronegative.

This chain joins TRBV4-2 and TRBJ2-1; D is perhaps TRBD2 (6 bases). The CDR3 has 17 amino acids. The V end was cut by 3 bases, the J end by 7 bases, with 22 bases between. Germline values: CDR1 LGHNA, CDR2 YNFKEQ. The CDR3: CASSHPGASSVRNEQFF. In DNA form, the CDR3 reads TGTGCCAGCAGCCACCCGGGAGCTAGCTCGGTAAGGAATGAGCAGTTCTTC.

V and J are TRBV14 and TRBJ1-1, with D hard to call. V shed 3 bases and J shed 1 base, with 9 bases lying between them. The germline gives CDR1 SGHDN, CDR2 FVKESK. CDR3 length equals 14 residues. In nucleotides, the CDR3 is TGTGCCAGCAGCCAGATCTCGGGGAACACTGAAGCTTTCTTT. It encodes CASSQISGNTEAFF.

This rearrangement joins TRBV30 to TRBJ2-7; 10 nucleotides align to TRBD1. CDR1 and CDR2 (germline): GTSNPN, SVGIG (reference sequence). CDR3 size: 15 residues. V lost 1 base to trimming and J lost 4 bases; unmatched junction nucleotides: 7. For the CDR3, the DNA is TGTGCCTGGAGTGAAGTGGGACAGGGGAGTTACGAGCAGTACTTC. The encoded protein is CAWSEVGQGSYEQYF.

This clone was seen once. The V call is TRBV28, the J call TRBJ1-1; possible D gene TRBD1, 6 bases. The CDR3 covers 16 residues. CDR1 and CDR2 from the germline V gene are MDHEN and SYDVKM. V was clipped by 5 bases and J by 1 base, with 17 bases between them. The CDR3 protein is CASSPGLGAGNTEAFF. In DNA, the CDR3 is TGTGCCAGCAGTCCTGGTTTGGGGGCAGGGAACACTGAAGCTTTCTTT.

The V gene is TRBV27, the J gene TRBJ1-1; possibly TRBD1 for D (6 bases). Between the trimmed V and J ends, which lost 7 bases and 0 bases, there was a span of 18 bases. Germline V lookup: CDR1 MNHEY, CDR2 SMNVEV (reference sequence). This CDR3 spans 16 amino acids. DNA for the CDR3: TGTGCCAGCAAAAGGGGGGGGTTCGCCATGAACACTGAAGCTTTCTTT. Encoded protein: CASKRGGFAMNTEAFF.

This chain links TRBV29-1 with TRBJ2-1, with 12 bases that match TRBD1. V was clipped by 4 bases and J by 9 bases; unmatched bases: 7. The CDR3 loop spans 14 amino acids. The germline V gene has CDR1 SQVTM and CDR2 ANQGSEA. CDR3 sequence reads: CSVGPGTGGIEQFF. For the CDR3, the DNA is TGCAGCGTTGGCCCCGGGACAGGGGGCATTGAGCAGTTCTTC.

The rearrangement uses TRBV12-5 and TRBJ1-2; 7 positions agree with TRBD1. CDR3 size: 15 residues. Trimming removed 1 base from V and 4 bases from J; junction bases left unmatched: 6. CDR1 is LGHNT and CDR2 is FRNRAP in the germline V gene. CDR3 sequence (DNA): TGTGCTAGTGGTTTGGCCGGGACAGCAATCTATGGCTACACCTTC. Its translation: CASGLAGTAIYGYTF. Complete variable domain (other parts from reference TRBV12-5 and TRBJ1-2): DARVTQTPRHKVTEMGQEVTMRCQPILGHNTVFWYRQTMMQGLELLAYFRNRAPLDDSGMPKDRFSAEMPDATLATLKIQPSEPRDSAVYFCASGLAGTAIYGYTFGSGTRLTVV.

The rearrangement links TRBV28 to TRBJ1-2; tentative D call: TRBD1 (5 bases). Germline-derived CDR1 and CDR2 are MDHEN and SYDVKM. The CDR3 contains 14 residues. The V end lost 7 bases, the J end lost 4 bases, and 16 bases lay between the germline ends. CDR3 sequence: CASISGGSSYGYTF. The CDR3 DNA sequence: TGTGCCAGCATCTCGGGGGGATCGAGCTATGGCTACACCTTC.

The V call is TRBV7-9, the J call TRBJ2-1, with TRBD2 as a possible D gene (5 bases). The CDR3 has 14 residues. Trimming stripped 6 bases from V and 0 bases from J, with 9 bases between. From germline, CDR1 is SEHNR and CDR2 FQNEAQ (reference sequence). CDR3: CASSLRGSYNEQFF. The CDR3, as DNA: TGTGCCAGCAGTCTCCGGGGCTCCTACAATGAGCAGTTCTTC.

This clone appeared a few times. The rearrangement links TRBV28 to TRBJ2-7, with a possible D match to TRBD2 (6 bases). Germline V gene data show CDR1 as MDHEN and CDR2 as SYDVKM. V was shortened by 3 bases and J by 3 bases, with 21 bases between the two germline ends. The CDR3 runs to 17 residues. Here the CDR3 reads CASSFGVSGQKSYEQYF. For the CDR3, the DNA is TGTGCCAGCAGTTTTGGTGTCAGCGGGCAGAAAAGCTACGAGCAGTACTTC. Full variable domain (remainder filled in from reference TRBV28 and TRBJ2-7): DVKVTQSSRYLVKRTGEKVFLECVQDMDHENMFWYRQDPGLGLRLIYFSYDVKMKEKGDIPEGYSVSREKKERFSLILESASTNQTSMYLCASSFGVSGQKSYEQYFGPGTRLTVT.

Only one count was recorded for this clone. The V call is TRBV28, the J call TRBJ2-5; TRBD2 matches at 9 bases. The end of the DNA aligns better with TRBJ2-7, so the J call may be wrong. The germline V gene has CDR1 MDHEN and CDR2 SYDVKM. This CDR3 comprises 14 residues. CDR3 coding DNA: TGTGCCAGCATCATGACTAGCGGAACCTACGAGCAGTACTTC. Its protein product is CASIMTSGTYEQYF.

The count of this clone is one. This chain joins TRBV28 and TRBJ2-7, with unresolved D. The V gene's germline CDR1 is MDHEN and CDR2 SYDVKM. V lost 4 bases, J lost 2 bases, and 6 bases lay in between. CDR3 size: 12 residues. In nucleotides, the CDR3 is TGTGCCAGCAGTTCAGATACCTACGAGCAGTACTTC. It translates to CASSSDTYEQYF. The whole variable domain, filled in from reference TRBV28 and TRBJ2-7, reads DVKVTQSSRYLVKRTGEKVFLECVQDMDHENMFWYRQDPGLGLRLIYFSYDVKMKEKGDIPEGYSVSREKKERFSLILESASTNQTSMYLCASSSDTYEQYFGPGTRLTVT.

The V call is TRBV2, the J call TRBJ2-2, with 7 bases identical to TRBD1. The V segment lost 6 bases and the J segment 9 bases; nucleotides outside the gene matches: 10. The CDR3 extends over 14 amino acids. Germline loops: CDR1 SNHLY, CDR2 FYNNEI. The CDR3 is CASSQGVGARELFF. Here the CDR3 DNA reads TGTGCCAGCAGCCAGGGGGTAGGGGCCAGGGAGCTGTTTTTT.

The chain combines TRBV7-9 with TRBJ2-5, with no clear D. The CDR3 runs to 16 residues. Trimming cost V 5 bases and J 1 base, with 17 bases left between them. Germline assignment: CDR1 SEHNR and CDR2 FQNEAQ (reference sequence). CDR3 sequence reads: CASSPPQGLGQETQYF. CDR3 nucleotide sequence: TGTGCCAGCAGCCCCCCTCAAGGTCTAGGCCAAGAGACCCAGTACTTC.

The V and J genes are TRBV9 and TRBJ1-5; TRBD1 aligns across 8 bases. J lost 6 bases, V lost 5 bases, and 4 bases had no gene match. Germline V gene lookup returns CDR1 SGDLS and CDR2 YYNGEE. The CDR3 has 13 residues. The CDR3 protein is CASSGTGSQPQHF. The CDR3 DNA follows: TGTGCCAGCAGTGGGACAGGTAGTCAGCCCCAGCATTTT.

In this sample, this clone turned up once. The junction shows a germline mismatch at one end, possibly a read error. The rearrangement links TRBV7-9 to TRBJ2-7, with unresolved D. CDR3 length equals 12 residues. Per the germline V gene, CDR1 is SEHNR and CDR2 is FQNEAQ (reference sequence). CDR3: CSSSPNTYEQYF. As DNA, the CDR3 is TGTTCCAGCAGCCCTAATACCTACGAGCAGTACTTC. The full variable domain, its missing parts supplied by reference TRBV7-9 and TRBJ2-7, is DTGVSQNPRHKITKRGQNVTFRCDPISEHNRLYWYRQTLGQGPEFLTYFQNEAQLEKSRLLSDRFSAERPKGSFSTLEIQRTEQGDSAMYLCSSSPNTYEQYFGPGTRLTVT.

This chain connects TRBV4-1 to TRBJ2-5, with D perhaps TRBD1 (5 bases). Between the trimmed V and J ends, which lost 3 bases and 4 bases, there was a span of 18 bases. This CDR3 comprises 16 residues. The germline CDR1 and CDR2 sequences are MGHRA and YSYEKL. In DNA form, the CDR3 reads TGCGCCAGCAGCCAGGCGACCCAGGGTGGGCGAGAGACCCAGTACTTC. This codes for CASSQATQGGRETQYF.

The chain links TRBV10-1 to TRBJ2-2; D ambiguous. Trimming left V 10 bases short and J 5 bases short, with 20 bases between. Looked up from germline, CDR1 is WNHNN and CDR2 is SYGVQD (reference sequence). The CDR3 loop spans 15 amino acids. CDR3 DNA sequence: TGCGCCATCCCCGTACAGATTCAAGAAACCGGGGAGCTGTTTTTT. It encodes CAIPVQIQETGELFF.

V is TRBV18 and J is TRBJ1-2, with TRBD1 matching over 9 bases. The CDR3 is made up of 14 amino acids. CDR1 KGHSH and CDR2 LQKENI come from the germline V gene. V lost 4 bases to trimming and J lost 2 bases; unmatched junction nucleotides: 2. The CDR3 DNA reads TGTGCCAGCTCACAACAGGGGGCGAACTATGGCTACACCTTC. Translating it yields CASSQQGANYGYTF.

This rearrangement joins TRBV2 to TRBJ2-5, with 10 bases matching TRBD1. The assigned J gene may be wrong: the sequence end matches TRBJ2-7 better. This CDR3 contains 14 residues. The germline gives CDR1 SNHLY, CDR2 FYNNEI. CDR3 in amino acids: CASTDRGPSYEQYF. In DNA form, the CDR3 reads TGTGCCAGCACTGACAGGGGGCCATCCTACGAGCAGTACTTC.

This sequence joins TRBV29-1 and TRBJ2-2; D is unresolved. CDR3 length: 14 residues. Trimming stripped 4 bases from V and 0 bases from J, with 9 bases between. Germline V gives CDR1 SQVTM, CDR2 ANQGSEA. The CDR3 DNA sequence: TGCAGCGTTGTTACGAGGTCGAACACCGGGGAGCTGTTTTTT. Translated: CSVVTRSNTGELFF.

The chain recombines TRBV6-4 with TRBJ2-2; the D is unclear. This CDR3 spans 16 amino acids. Per germline, CDR1 MRHNA and CDR2 SNTAGT. Trimming removed 2 bases from V and 0 bases from J, with 10 bases in between. CDR3 DNA: TGTGCCAGCAGTGACGTGGGCCGAACGAACACCGGGGAGCTGTTTTTT. Protein: CASSDVGRTNTGELFF.

This clone was detected a few times. The chain is built from TRBV15 and TRBJ1-2, with D maybe TRBD1 (5 bases). V was clipped by 5 bases and J by 4 bases, with 11 bases between them. CDR1 and CDR2 from the germline V gene are LNHNV and YYDKDF (reference sequence). This CDR3 contains 13 residues. The CDR3 sequence: CATSPDRRYGYTF. The DNA of the CDR3 is TGTGCCACCAGCCCCGACAGACGCTATGGCTACACCTTC.

V is TRBV7-2 and J is TRBJ2-7, with 12 nucleotides matching TRBD2. V dropped 5 bases and J dropped 6; count of bases not matched to a gene: 8. The length of the CDR3 is 15 residues. CDR1 and CDR2 (germline): SGHTA, FQGNSA. The CDR3 DNA reads TGTGCCAGCAGCCCACTAGCGGGGGGCCTCCGCGAGCAGTACTTC. Its translation: CASSPLAGGLREQYF.

The chain couples TRBV10-3 to TRBJ2-7; no clear D. The CDR3 spans 13 residues. The V gene's germline CDR1 is ENHRY and CDR2 SYGVKD. The ends were cut back, 3 bases at V and 0 bases at J, with 6 bases in the middle. The CDR3 loop is CAISESGSYEQYF. CDR3 sequence (DNA): TGTGCCATCAGTGAATCCGGCTCCTACGAGCAGTACTTC.

The rearrangement uses TRBV6-4 and TRBJ2-2, with D perhaps matching TRBD2 (6 bases). Germline CDR1 MRHNA, CDR2 SNTAGT. This CDR3 is built from 14 residues. V was trimmed by 11 bases and J by 1 base, leaving 14 bases between them. Here the CDR3 reads CASRGSGNTGELFF. In DNA, the CDR3 is TGTGCCTCCCGGGGTAGCGGGAACACCGGGGAGCTGTTTTTT.

The chain combines TRBV7-9 with TRBJ2-7, with D perhaps TRBD2 (6 bases). Trimming cost V 0 bases and J 5 bases, with 20 bases left between them. The CDR3 consists of 17 residues. Germline V gives CDR1 SEHNR, CDR2 FQNEAQ (reference sequence). CDR3 sequence reads: CASSLAPNGLIGDEQYF. CDR3 coding DNA: TGTGCCAGCAGCTTAGCGCCGAACGGACTAATCGGAGACGAGCAGTACTTC.